The clone carrying this T cell receptor beta chain has at least ten counts. Its antigen is not identified. The data derive from a study of neurological immune-mediated disorders. General study results and limits: Clinical and MRI features did not associate with the cluster found in multiple sclerosis patients. HTLV-1-associated myelopathy displayed the greatest TCR clonal expansion, and multiple sclerosis exhibited the smallest, lower than that of healthy controls.

Unsorted libraries were generated from 2 million PBMCs. These cells had been stored in RNAlater at -80 C. cDNA synthesis was performed by 5'RACE with 10-nucleotide random UMIs. Each CDR3 protein gets one entry after TCRdb re-called the 5' RACE reads with MiXCR. In the table there are roughly 75,000 distinct CDR3 sequences, 2.6% of which are singletons. V shed 5 bases and J 7 bases; nucleotides not matched to a gene: 5. The CDR3 spans 14 residues. Germline CDR1 reads PRHDT; CDR2 reads FYEKMQ (reference sequence). The TCR comes from a young woman with multiple sclerosis. The sequencing sample was made of PBMCs. The rearrangement links TRBV13 to TRBJ2-1, with 10 bases lining up with TRBD2. CDR3 coding DNA: TGTGCCAGCAGCGAGGGACTAGCGCGGAATGAGCAGTTCTTC. This sequence encodes CASSEGLARNEQFF.